This T cell receptor beta chain was obtained from a study of cytomegalovirus exposure and HLA in healthy donors. Study results and limitations: It was reported that TCR beta sequences correctly inferred the HLA-A and HLA-B alleles for most subjects. Being productive about 90% or about 30% of the time was typical of most TCR beta V segments in an earlier analysis. The authors assumed roughly uniform sequencing depth across donors for presence/absence analyses.

PCR used 60 Vbeta primers and 13 Jbeta primers. Clones were read by immunoSEQ multiplex PCR, and TCRdb kept only the in-frame ones, dropping some. The data hold about 160,000 clones, with almost 80% observed a single time. With 1 base removed from V and 5 bases from J, the gap between germline ends came to 11 bases. The CDR3 totals 15 residues. Germline assignment: CDR1 SGHTA and CDR2 FQGNSA. A remark on this clone: Its antigen is unknown.

The receptor's source is a male donor in good health and CMV-seronegative. This sequence joins TRBV7-2 and TRBJ2-2; D is undetermined. The sample comprised PBMCs. The DNA for the CDR3 is TGTGCCAGCAGCTTAGGCCAGGTCGATACCGGGGAGCTGTTTTTT. It translates to CASSLGQVDTGELFF.